The 18 T cell receptor beta chains below all came from one sample that was sequenced in a study of blood T cells in healthy people across ages. Using a J-beta primer mix together with a sample-barcoded 5' primer, a second PCR was run for 7 to 11 cycles. In TCRdb, the 5' RACE reads were re-called with MiXCR into one record per CDR3 protein. The data contain about 640,000 distinct CDR3 sequences, 58% of them singletons. Sequenced sample: blood. The origin of the receptors is a man aged 55 to 70 in good health.

This chain links TRBV14 with TRBJ1-2, with D possibly being TRBD1 (5 bases). V was pared by 6 bases and J by 5 bases, with 16 bases between. The CDR3 loop spans 14 amino acids. Looked up from germline, CDR1 is SGHDN and CDR2 is FVKESK. CDR3 residues: CASRPGTAGYGYTF. The CDR3 nucleotides read TGTGCCAGCAGACCCGGGACCGCCGGGTATGGCTACACCTTC.

The count of this clonotype is one. The chain recombines TRBV12-3 or TRBV12-4 with TRBJ2-3; D possibly corresponds to TRBD2 (6 bases). The CDR3 has 15 amino acids. V was pared by 3 bases and J by 2 bases, with 12 bases between. For the CDR3, the DNA is TGTGCCAGCAGTTTCACGGGCGGGGCCACAGATACGCAGTATTTT. Amino acid sequence: CASSFTGGATDTQYF.

V usage is TRBV11-2 and J usage is TRBJ2-2; 7 bases line up with TRBD1. CDR3 length equals 14 residues. V trimming: 2 bases; J trimming: 5 bases; junction bases outside the gene matches: 2. CDR1 and CDR2 from the germline V gene are SGHAT and FQNNGV. The CDR3 coding sequence is TGTGCCAGCAGCTTATCGACAGGGACCGGGGAGCTGTTTTTT. This sequence encodes CASSLSTGTGELFF.

J is TRBJ1-6 and V is TRBV6-6; no firm D call. The CDR3 has 14 amino acids. V gave up 2 bases and J gave up 10 bases, with 12 bases separating them. CDR1 MNHNY and CDR2 SVGAGI come from the germline V gene (reference sequence). CDR3 in DNA: TGTGCCAGCAGTTACCCAGACGAGGGCTCACCCCTCCACTTT. Its protein is CASSYPDEGSPLHF.

The chain couples TRBV6-5 to TRBJ1-4; 10 bases are shared with TRBD1. CDR1 is MNHEY, CDR2 SVGAGI, per germline. The CDR3 spans 15 residues. V shed 1 base and J 6 bases; nucleotides not matched to a gene: 2. CDR3 DNA sequence: TGTGCCAGCAGTTACTTGACAGGGGGCGATGAAAAACTGTTTTTT. It specifies CASSYLTGGDEKLFF.

This clonotype has a handful of counts. Written as DNA, the CDR3 is TGTGCCAGCAGCTTGCTGGTTGGCCAAGAGACCCAGTACTTC. Amino acids: CASSLLVGQETQYF. This chain uses TRBV13 with TRBJ2-5; D not resolved. Germline CDR1 PRHDT, CDR2 FYEKMQ (reference sequence). With 3 bases removed from V and 1 base from J, the gap between germline ends came to 9 bases. The CDR3 sequence is 14 residues long.

The chain links TRBV25-1 to TRBJ2-2, with a weak D call TRBD2 (7 bases). Between the trimmed V and J ends, which lost 3 bases and 0 bases, there was a span of 11 bases. This CDR3 is 16 amino acids long. Germline CDR1 reads MGHDK; CDR2 reads SYGVNS. CDR3 amino acids: CASSDEGGPNTGELFF. CDR3 in DNA: TGTGCCAGCAGTGATGAGGGGGGGCCGAACACCGGGGAGCTGTTTTTT.

The J gene is TRBJ2-3, the V gene TRBV10-3, with TRBD2 matching 12 bases. CDR1 and CDR2 (germline): ENHRY, SYGVKD. The V gene end was trimmed by 0 bases and the J gene end by 1 base; junction bases not matched to a gene: 14. The CDR3 runs 21 residues. In nucleotides, the CDR3 is TGTGCCATCAGTGAGTCACCGTTGTCGACTAGCGGGGGAGGCGGCACAGATACGCAGTATTTT. Protein product: CAISESPLSTSGGGGTDTQYF.

This clonotype showed up many times. The V gene is TRBV5-1, the J gene TRBJ2-5, with 8 bases fitting TRBD2. V shed 1 base, J shed 2 bases, and the junction held 4 bases outside the gene matches. The CDR3 is 15 residues long. The germline CDR1 and CDR2 sequences are SGHRS and YFSETQ. DNA for the CDR3: TGCGCCAGCAGCTTGACGGGGGGGCGTCAAGAGACCCAGTACTTC. The encoded protein is CASSLTGGRQETQYF.

The chain combines TRBV6-5 with TRBJ1-2; tentative D call: TRBD1 (5 bases). This CDR3 is built from 15 residues. Trimming cost V 2 bases and J 6 bases, with 16 bases left between them. CDR1 and CDR2 (germline): MNHEY, SVGAGI. CDR3 protein: CASSYVPGGTNGYTF. The CDR3 coding sequence is TGTGCCAGCAGTTACGTCCCGGGAGGGACTAATGGCTACACCTTC.

The chain is built from TRBV7-8 and TRBJ2-1, with D hard to call. V shed 2 bases and J shed 9 bases, with 8 bases lying between them. Germline-derived CDR1 and CDR2 are SGHVS and FQNEAQ. The CDR3 loop spans 12 amino acids. The CDR3 reads CASSLLGFEQFF. The CDR3 DNA reads TGTGCCAGCAGCTTACTAGGGTTTGAGCAGTTCTTC.

This sequence joins TRBV6-5 and TRBJ2-1; a possible D gene is TRBD1 (6 bases). The V and J ends lost 1 base and 8 bases respectively, with 21 bases between them. The CDR3 covers 17 residues. CDR1 is MNHEY, CDR2 SVGAGI, per germline. In DNA form, the CDR3 reads TGTGCCAGCAGTTACTTCCTACCAACGGGACATTTCGATGAGCAGTTCTTC. Translating it yields CASSYFLPTGHFDEQFF.

This sequence joins TRBV5-6 and TRBJ2-7, with a possible D match to TRBD2 (5 bases). CDR3 size: 17 residues. Trimming removed 1 base from V and 3 bases from J, with 20 bases in between. Per the germline V gene, CDR1 is SGHDT and CDR2 is YYEEEE. Written as DNA, the CDR3 is TGTGCCAGCAGCTTGACGGGAAGGGTTGGGAAAGGCTACGAGCAGTACTTC. Amino acid sequence: CASSLTGRVGKGYEQYF.

This clonotype was seen a handful of times. CDR3 protein: CSVRALLSYNEQFF. CDR3 sequence (DNA): TGCAGCGTACGCGCACTACTCAGTTACAATGAGCAGTTCTTC. V is TRBV29-1 and J is TRBJ2-1, with no clear D. V gave up 6 bases and J gave up 4 bases, with 16 bases separating them. Germline CDR1 and CDR2: SQVTM and ANQGSEA. The CDR3 extends over 14 amino acids.

This clonotype was detected only a few times. CDR3 residues: CASSLARSGGSQETQYF. In nucleotides, the CDR3 is TGCGCCAGCAGCTTGGCGCGGAGCGGGGGGTCCCAAGAGACCCAGTACTTC. The rearrangement uses TRBV5-1 and TRBJ2-5, with TRBD2 identical over 9 bases. V trimming: 0 bases; J trimming: 1 base; junction bases outside the gene matches: 7. Germline V gene data show CDR1 as SGHRS and CDR2 as YFSETQ. The CDR3 has 17 residues.

J is TRBJ2-3 and V is TRBV5-1; 7 nucleotides align to TRBD2. Trimming took 3 bases from V and 4 from J; bases not matched to a gene: 8. Germline values: CDR1 SGHRS, CDR2 YFSETQ. This CDR3 region has 15 residues. In nucleotides, the CDR3 is TGCGCCAGCAGCTGGGAGGGACTGCCCCCAGATACGCAGTATTTT. Amino acid sequence: CASSWEGLPPDTQYF.

This chain uses TRBV21-1 with TRBJ2-1. TRBV21-1 is shown as a pseudogene. The CDR3 totals 12 residues. The CDR3, as DNA: TGTGCCAGCAGCGGAGAGGACAATGAGCAGTTCTTC. Translation: CASSGEDNEQFF.

The J gene is TRBJ2-4, the V gene TRBV20-1; D not resolved. CDR1 is DFQATT, CDR2 SNEGSKA, per germline (reference sequence). The CDR3 length is 13 residues. Trimming cost V 6 bases and J 0 bases, with 9 bases left between them. The CDR3 DNA follows: TGCAGTGCCAATGGGTTAGCCAAAAACATTCAGTACTTC. Residues: CSANGLAKNIQYF.